A selection of T cell receptor beta chains follows, all from one sample in a study of blood T cell repertoires in COVID-19. The repertoire was sequenced with immunoSEQ multiplex PCR; TCRdb's copy has only in-frame clones and lacks some. The sample yields about 120,000 clones, around 90% seen once. The sequencing input was peripheral blood. Receptors were obtained from a woman aged 55-70 years with COVID-19, enrolled during active disease. The CDR3 runs from the conserved cysteine through the conserved F or W. Fields, in order: CDR3 DNA, CDR3 protein, clone size, V gene, D gene, J gene. D genes are given only for firm matches. Clone size appears in some rows only: once, few, many, or a class for an expanded clone.

TGTGCCAGCAGCTGGGGACAGGGGGGCAATCAGCCCCAGCATTTT | CASSWGQGGNQPQHF | . | TRBV5-6 | TRBD1 | TRBJ1-5
TGTGCCAGCAGCCAACCCGGGGGTCCTGAAGCTTTCTTT | CASSQPGGPEAFF | . | TRBV3-1/TRBV3-2 | . | TRBJ1-1
TGTGCCAGCAGCCCGGGCCGGGAGGGTGAAAAACTGTTTTTT | CASSPGREGEKLFF | . | TRBV25-1 | . | TRBJ1-4
TGTGCCAGCAGCTTAGGAACAGGGGTCACTGAAGCTTTCTTT | CASSLGTGVTEAFF | once | TRBV11-1 | TRBD1 | TRBJ1-1
TGTGCCAGCAGCTTGGGACTGACGATCTACGAGCAGTACTTC | CASSLGLTIYEQYF | . | TRBV11-2 | . | TRBJ2-7
TGTGCCAGCAGCTTAGTGGGGACAGGGAAAACCGGGGAGCTGTTTTTT | CASSLVGTGKTGELFF | . | TRBV7-3 | TRBD1 | TRBJ2-2
TGTGCCAGCAGTGAAGGCGGGACTCAAGATCTTAACTATGGCTACACCTTC | CASSEGGTQDLNYGYTF | . | TRBV25-1 | . | TRBJ1-2
TGCGCCAGCCGGAGGGTAAAGGACAACGGAAAAGCGCCCAGCAATCAGCCCCAGCATTTT | CASRRVKDNGKAPSNQPQHF | . | TRBV5-1 | . | TRBJ1-5
TGTGCCAGCAGCCTAAGCCCATATCTTAACGCAGATACGCAGTATTTT | CASSLSPYLNADTQYF | . | TRBV3-1/TRBV3-2 | . | TRBJ2-3
TGTGCCAGCAGCTTTAACAGAGACTCTGGAAACACCATATATTTT | CASSFNRDSGNTIYF | . | TRBV7-2 | . | TRBJ1-3
TGTGCCACTCAGGCTGCAGTGGGCAATCAGCCCCAGCATTTT | CATQAAVGNQPQHF | . | TRBV2 | . | TRBJ1-5
TGTGCCAGCAGTTTAGCCCAGTCCTACGAGCAGTACTTC | CASSLAQSYEQYF | . | TRBV27 | . | TRBJ2-7
TGTGCCAGCAGCTTGAAGGACAACGCGAACACCGGGGAGCTGTTTTTT | CASSLKDNANTGELFF | once | TRBV5-6 | . | TRBJ2-2
TGTGCCAGCAGCCCTACGGGACAGGGGGCTGAAGCTTTCTTT | CASSPTGQGAEAFF | . | TRBV3-1/TRBV3-2 | TRBD1 | TRBJ1-1
TGTGCCAGCAGCTTAACTGTGACTAACAATGAGCAGTTCTTC | CASSLTVTNNEQFF | . | TRBV7-3 | . | TRBJ2-1
TGTGCCAGCAGTTTTCCAGGGAGCAATCAGCCCCAGCATTTT | CASSFPGSNQPQHF | . | TRBV28 | . | TRBJ1-5
TGTGCCAGCAGTCTCGGGTGGGGCCCTGAAGCTTTCTTT | CASSLGWGPEAFF | . | TRBV12-3/TRBV12-4 | . | TRBJ1-1
TGTGCCAGCAGCTTCTCAGGGAATCAGCCCCAGCATTTT | CASSFSGNQPQHF | . | TRBV7-9 | . | TRBJ1-5
TGTGCCACCTCTGAGGAGAACACCGGGGAGCTGTTTTTT | CATSEENTGELFF | . | TRBV24-1 | . | TRBJ2-2
TGTGCCAGCAGCCCCAAGGGAGCGGTTTTTAACTATGGCTACACCTTC | CASSPKGAVFNYGYTF | . | TRBV27 | . | TRBJ1-2
TGTGCCAGCAGCGTAGGTGGACTTCCGGGACAGTATGGCTACACCTTC | CASSVGGLPGQYGYTF | . | TRBV9 | TRBD1 | TRBJ1-2
TGTGCCAGCAGTTACTCCGGGACATCCCTCCATGAGCAGTTCTTC | CASSYSGTSLHEQFF | . | TRBV6-5 | . | TRBJ2-1
TGTGCCATCAGTGTGGTTAGAGAGAACACTGAAGCTTTCTTT | CAISVVRENTEAFF | . | TRBV10-3 | . | TRBJ1-1
TGTGCCAGCTCGCCTCCGCGGACAGACCTTAGCAATCAGCCCCAGCATTTT | CASSPPRTDLSNQPQHF | . | TRBV14 | . | TRBJ1-5
TGTGCCAGTAGTATCCTGAGAGGGTTGGATGGCTACACCTTC | CASSILRGLDGYTF | . | TRBV19 | . | TRBJ1-2
TGTGCCAGCAGCTCGGGACACCCGGGCGCTGAAGCTTTCTTT | CASSSGHPGAEAFF | once | TRBV7-2 | . | TRBJ1-1
TGTGCCAGCAGCTTATTGGGGCCGGATACGCAGTATTTT | CASSLLGPDTQYF | . | TRBV11-2 | . | TRBJ2-3
TGTGCCAGCAGCGTAGTCCACGGCTCCTACAATGAGCAGTTCTTC | CASSVVHGSYNEQFF | . | TRBV9 | . | TRBJ2-1
TGTGCCAGCACCTTGACTCGAAAAGAGACCCAGTACTTC | CASTLTRKETQYF | . | TRBV7-6 | . | TRBJ2-5
TGCGCCAGCAGCTTTCTGGGACAGGGTTACTATAATTCACCCCTCCACTTT | CASSFLGQGYYNSPLHF | . | TRBV5-1 | TRBD1 | TRBJ1-6
TGCGCCAGCAGCCAAGATAGGCGGTTGAATCAGCCCCAGCATTTT | CASSQDRRLNQPQHF | . | TRBV4-3 | . | TRBJ1-5
TGTGCCAGCAGTGAAGGACTGATCTATGGCTACACCTTC | CASSEGLIYGYTF | . | TRBV6-1 | . | TRBJ1-2
TGTGCCAGCAGCCTAGAACGAAGGGGGTATGGCTACACCTTC | CASSLERRGYGYTF | . | TRBV3-1/TRBV3-2 | . | TRBJ1-2
TGCGCCAGCAGCTTGGTTTCCGCAGGGGTAGGGCATGGCTACACCTTC | CASSLVSAGVGHGYTF | . | TRBV5-1 | . | TRBJ1-2
TGTGCCAGTAGCACGACAGGGCCGTACGAGCAGTACTTC | CASSTTGPYEQYF | . | TRBV19 | TRBD1 | TRBJ2-7